The clone carrying this TCR beta chain came up a few times. The data are from a study of tumor-infiltrating lymphocytes in oesophageal squamous cell carcinoma. Each CDR3 protein gets one entry after TCRdb re-called the PCR reads with MiXCR. The sample has under 20,000 distinct CDR3 sequences; 30% to 45% are singletons. V lost 3 bases and J lost 8; bases outside the gene matches: 8. Per germline, CDR1 LGHDT and CDR2 YNNKEL (reference sequence). CDR3 length: 15 amino acids. This chain links TRBV3-1 with TRBJ1-4, with 8 bases identical to TRBD1. The receptor was isolated from a male donor with esophageal squamous cell carcinoma. Sequencing input: esophageal tumor tissue. CDR3 in DNA: TGTGCCAGCAGCCATGCAGGGGGCGCGGTGGAAAAACTGTTTTTT. The encoded protein is CASSHAGGAVEKLFF. The full variable domain, completed using reference TRBV3-1 and TRBJ1-4, is DTAVSQTPKYLVTQMGNDKSIKCEQNLGHDTMYWYKQDSKKFLKIMFSYNNKELIINETVPNRFSPKSPDKAHLNLHINSLELGDSAVYFCASSHAGGAVEKLFFGSGTQLSVL.